The rows below give T cell receptor beta chains drawn from one sample of a study of beta chain features in type 1 diabetes. Only in-frame clones appear in the TCRdb table, and some are missing; sequencing was by immunoSEQ multiplex PCR. The sample has about 340,000 clones; 8% are singletons. The sequenced sample was central memory CD4+ T cells from blood. The receptors shown here come from a woman aged 18-29 years in good health. CDR3s include the opening cysteine and the closing phenylalanine or tryptophan. The D gene is left open where the match is weak. Clone size, where shown, is once, few, many, or a class for clones that have expanded.

j_gene | len | v_gene | d_gene | abundance | CDR3nt | CDR3aa
TRBJ2-7 | 11 | TRBV10-3 | NA | NA | TGTGCCATCAGTAAAAACTACGAGCAGTACTTC | CAISKNYEQYF
TRBJ1-5 | 14 | TRBV6-1 | TRBD1 | few | TGTGCCAGCAGCCCGACAGGGCAATGGCAGCCCCAGCATTTT | CASSPTGQWQPQHF
TRBJ1-1 | 11 | TRBV20-1 | NA | few | TGCAGTGCTACCCTTAGCACTGAAGCTTTCTTT | CSATLSTEAFF
TRBJ2-5 | 14 | TRBV11-1 | NA | many | TGTGCCAGCAGCGGCTCGCCTGGGGGGGAGACCCAGTACTTC | CASSGSPGGETQYF
TRBJ2-2 | 14 | TRBV4-2 | TRBD2 | few | TGTGCCAGCAGGGGGACTACGAACACCGGGGAGCTGTTTTTT | CASRGTTNTGELFF
TRBJ1-1 | 15 | TRBV27 | NA | NA | TGTGCCAGCAGTTTATTTCAGGGTGGCCTCCCTGAAGCTTTCTTT | CASSLFQGGLPEAFF
TRBJ2-7 | 11 | TRBV7-9 | NA | NA | TGTGCCAGCAGCTTATACGCCGAGCAGTACTTC | CASSLYAEQYF
TRBJ2-5 | 13 | TRBV15 | NA | once | TGTGCCACCAGCAGAGGTCGGATTGAGACCCAGTACTTC | CATSRGRIETQYF
TRBJ1-1 | 15 | TRBV29-1 | NA | NA | TGCAGCGTTGAAGATCGGGTTAGGCTGGGCACTGAAGCTTTCTTT | CSVEDRVRLGTEAFF
TRBJ1-1 | 16 | TRBV4-2 | NA | NA | TGTGCCAGCAGCCAAGAGTGGCTAACAGCCAACACTGAAGCTTTCTTT | CASSQEWLTANTEAFF
TRBJ2-7 | 16 | TRBV25-1 | TRBD1 | few | TGTGCCAGCAGTGAGTACACAGGGGGACAGATCTACGAGCAGTACTTC | CASSEYTGGQIYEQYF
TRBJ2-1 | 18 | TRBV13 | NA | few | TGTGCCAGCAGCCCCTCCTTGGGGGATAGTCGCTCCTACAATGAGCAGTTCTTC | CASSPSLGDSRSYNEQFF
TRBJ2-1 | 10 | TRBV20-1 | NA | NA | TGCAGTGCCGAGAGAGCGGGGCAGTTCTTC | CSAERAGQFF
TRBJ2-2 | 15 | TRBV14 | NA | NA | TGTGCCAGCAGCCAAAGGATACGAAACACCGGGGAGCTGTTTTTT | CASSQRIRNTGELFF
TRBJ2-3 | 12 | TRBV29-1 | TRBD1 | NA | TGCAGCGTGGACAGGGGCACAGATACGCAGTATTTT | CSVDRGTDTQYF
TRBJ2-7 | 11 | TRBV29-1 | NA | few | TGCAGCGCGACAGTTAACTACGAGCAGTACTTC | CSATVNYEQYF
TRBJ2-7 | 16 | TRBV9 | TRBD1 | few | TGTGCCAGCAGCGCCTACCCGGGACAGGGGGGCGACGAGCAGTACTTC | CASSAYPGQGGDEQYF
TRBJ2-3 | 15 | TRBV27 | TRBD2 | few | TGTGCCAGCAGTGAAGCGGGAGGGCCGAGAGATACGCAGTATTTT | CASSEAGGPRDTQYF
TRBJ2-7 | 13 | TRBV10-3 | TRBD1 | NA | TGTGCCAGCAGTGCGGACAGGTCCTACGAGCAGTACTTC | CASSADRSYEQYF
TRBJ2-7 | 14 | TRBV7-9 | NA | NA | TGTGCCAGCAGCTTACCCAGGATACCCTACGAGCAGTACTTC | CASSLPRIPYEQYF
TRBJ2-5 | 16 | TRBV5-1 | TRBD2 | few | TGCGCCAGCAGCTTCACTAGCGGGAGGCCACAAGAGACCCAGTACTTC | CASSFTSGRPQETQYF
TRBJ2-7 | 13 | TRBV19 | NA | NA | TGTGCCAGTAGCACGGCGGTCAGGGGCGAGCAGTACTTC | CASSTAVRGEQYF
TRBJ1-2 | 15 | TRBV5-1 | NA | NA | TGCGCCAGCAGCTGGACGTACGGGACTAACTATGGCTACACCTTC | CASSWTYGTNYGYTF
TRBJ1-1 | 15 | TRBV7-6 | NA | few | TGTGCCAGCAGCCGGATGGGACGGGCAAACACTGAAGCTTTCTTT | CASSRMGRANTEAFF
TRBJ1-5 | 13 | TRBV18 | NA | NA | TGTGCCAGCTCACCAGGGGAGGATCAGCCCCAGCATTTT | CASSPGEDQPQHF
TRBJ2-1 | 16 | TRBV9 | TRBD2 | NA | TGTGCCAGCAGCGTTGGGACTAGCGGGGCCTACAATGAGCAGTTCTTC | CASSVGTSGAYNEQFF
TRBJ1-4 | 16 | TRBV28 | TRBD1 | many | TGTGCCAGCAGTTTACTCAGGGGGCGCGTTGGTGAAAAACTGTTTTTT | CASSLLRGRVGEKLFF